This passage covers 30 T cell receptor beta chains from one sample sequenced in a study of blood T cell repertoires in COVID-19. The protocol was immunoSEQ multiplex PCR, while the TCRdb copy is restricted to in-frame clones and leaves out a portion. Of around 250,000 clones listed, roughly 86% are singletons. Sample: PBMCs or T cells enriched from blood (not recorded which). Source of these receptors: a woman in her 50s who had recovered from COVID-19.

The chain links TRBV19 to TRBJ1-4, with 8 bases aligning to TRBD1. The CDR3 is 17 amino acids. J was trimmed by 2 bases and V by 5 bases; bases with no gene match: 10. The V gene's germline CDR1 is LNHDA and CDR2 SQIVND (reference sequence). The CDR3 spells CASSPISWTGTNEKLFF. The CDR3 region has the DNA TGTGCCAGTAGTCCCATTTCTTGGACAGGGACTAATGAAAAACTGTTTTTT.

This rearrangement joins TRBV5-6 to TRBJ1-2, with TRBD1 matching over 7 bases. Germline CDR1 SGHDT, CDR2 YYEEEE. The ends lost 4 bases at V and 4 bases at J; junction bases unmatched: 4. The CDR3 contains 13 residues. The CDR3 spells CASSEGQIYGYTF. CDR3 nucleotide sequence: TGTGCCAGCAGCGAGGGACAGATCTATGGCTACACCTTC.

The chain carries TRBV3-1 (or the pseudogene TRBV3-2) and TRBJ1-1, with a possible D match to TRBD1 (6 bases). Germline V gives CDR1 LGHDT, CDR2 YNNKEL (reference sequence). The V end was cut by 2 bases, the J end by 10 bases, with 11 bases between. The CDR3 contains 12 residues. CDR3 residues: CASSQSGERAFF. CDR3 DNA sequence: TGTGCCAGCAGCCAATCAGGGGAGCGAGCTTTCTTT.

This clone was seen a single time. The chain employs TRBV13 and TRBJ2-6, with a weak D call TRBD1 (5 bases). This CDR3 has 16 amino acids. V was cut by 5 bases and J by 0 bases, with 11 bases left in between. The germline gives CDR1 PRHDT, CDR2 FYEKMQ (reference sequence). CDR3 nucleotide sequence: TGTGCCAGCAGCGCCACGACAGCCTCTGGGGCCAACGTCCTGACTTTC. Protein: CASSATTASGANVLTF.

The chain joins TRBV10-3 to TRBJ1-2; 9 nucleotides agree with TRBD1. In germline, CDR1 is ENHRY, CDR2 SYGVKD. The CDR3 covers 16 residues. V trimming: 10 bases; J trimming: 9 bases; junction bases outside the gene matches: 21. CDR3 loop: CATHNSHGTGRISYTF. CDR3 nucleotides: TGTGCCACCCATAATTCACACGGGACAGGGAGGATCAGCTACACCTTC.

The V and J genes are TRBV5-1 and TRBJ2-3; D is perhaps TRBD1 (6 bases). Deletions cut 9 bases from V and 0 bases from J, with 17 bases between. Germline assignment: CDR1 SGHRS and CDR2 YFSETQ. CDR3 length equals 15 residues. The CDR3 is CATHPGVSSTDTQYF. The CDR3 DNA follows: TGCGCCACCCATCCAGGGGTCTCCAGCACAGATACGCAGTATTTT. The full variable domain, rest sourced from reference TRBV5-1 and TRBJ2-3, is KAGVTQTPRYLIKTRGQQVTLSCSPISGHRSVSWYQQTPGQGLQFLFEYFSETQRNKGNFPGRFSGRQFSNSRSEMNVSTLELGDSALYLCATHPGVSSTDTQYFGPGTRLTVL.

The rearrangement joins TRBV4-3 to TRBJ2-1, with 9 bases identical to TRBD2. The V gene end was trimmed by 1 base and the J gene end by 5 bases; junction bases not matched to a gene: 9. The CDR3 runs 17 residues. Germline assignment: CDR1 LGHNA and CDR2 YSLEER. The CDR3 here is CASSQVRGSGSNNEQFF. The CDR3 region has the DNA TGCGCCAGCAGCCAAGTCCGGGGTAGCGGGAGCAACAATGAGCAGTTCTTC.

The CDR3 DNA follows: TGCGCCAGCAGCTTGGAAGTCAACAGGAACAATGAGCAGTTCTTC. This codes for CASSLEVNRNNEQFF. This chain connects TRBV5-1 to TRBJ2-1; a weak D match, TRBD1 (5 bases). The CDR3 is made up of 15 amino acids. Germline assignment: CDR1 SGHRS and CDR2 YFSETQ. V lost 0 bases and J 5 bases, leaving 12 bases between the germline ends.

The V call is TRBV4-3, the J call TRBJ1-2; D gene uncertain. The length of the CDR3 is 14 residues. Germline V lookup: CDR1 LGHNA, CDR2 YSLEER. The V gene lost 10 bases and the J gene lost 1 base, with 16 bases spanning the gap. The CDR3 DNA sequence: TGCGCCACCTCCCCATCGGGTCTTAACTATGGCTACACCTTC. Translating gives CATSPSGLNYGYTF.

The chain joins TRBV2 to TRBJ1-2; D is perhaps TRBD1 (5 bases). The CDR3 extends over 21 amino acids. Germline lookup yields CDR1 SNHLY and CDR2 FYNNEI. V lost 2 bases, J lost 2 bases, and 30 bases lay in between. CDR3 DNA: TGTGCCAGCAGTGAATCGGATTGGGTGGAACCTGGGGCCGGCCACAACTATGGCTACACCTTC. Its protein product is CASSESDWVEPGAGHNYGYTF. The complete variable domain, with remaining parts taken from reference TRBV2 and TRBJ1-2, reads EPEVTQTPSHQVTQMGQEVILRCVPISNHLYFYWYRQILGQKVEFLVSFYNNEISEKSEIFDDQFSVERPDGSNFTLKIRSTKLEDSAMYFCASSESDWVEPGAGHNYGYTFGSGTRLTVV.

CDR3 DNA: TGTGCCAGCAGCGAGGTAGCAGTGGGCGAGCAGTACTTC. Translated: CASSEVAVGEQYF. The chain recombines TRBV7-2 with TRBJ2-7, with D unclear. Germline V gene sequence: CDR1 SGHTA, CDR2 FQGNSA. This CDR3 is built from 13 residues. V lost 5 bases, J lost 6 bases, and 14 bases lay in between.

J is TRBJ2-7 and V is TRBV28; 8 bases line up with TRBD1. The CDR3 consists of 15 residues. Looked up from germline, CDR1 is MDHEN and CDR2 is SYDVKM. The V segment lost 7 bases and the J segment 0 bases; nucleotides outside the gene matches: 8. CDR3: CASTPGTGNSYEQYF. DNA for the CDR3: TGTGCCAGCACTCCGGGGACAGGCAACTCCTACGAGCAGTACTTC.

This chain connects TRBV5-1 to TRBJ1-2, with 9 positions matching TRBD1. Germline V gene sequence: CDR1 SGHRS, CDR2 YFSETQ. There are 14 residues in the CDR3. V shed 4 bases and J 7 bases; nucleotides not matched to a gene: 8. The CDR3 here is CASSPGTGTLGYTF. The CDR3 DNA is TGCGCCAGCAGCCCGGGGACAGGGACTCTTGGCTACACCTTC.

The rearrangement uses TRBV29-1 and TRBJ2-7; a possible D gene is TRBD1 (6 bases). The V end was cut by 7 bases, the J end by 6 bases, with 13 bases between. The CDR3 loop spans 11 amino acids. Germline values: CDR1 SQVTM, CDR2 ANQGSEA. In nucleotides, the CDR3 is TGCAGCGCCGGACAGCCAGGCGAGCAGTACTTC. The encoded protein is CSAGQPGEQYF.

This chain's CDR3 is CASSPLDRASNQPQHF. CDR3 DNA: TGTGCCAGCTCACCCTTAGACAGGGCTTCCAATCAGCCCCAGCATTTT. The chain recombines TRBV18 with TRBJ1-5; 7 positions match TRBD1. The germline gives CDR1 KGHSH, CDR2 LQKENI. The CDR3 runs 16 residues. With V trimmed by 3 bases and J by 3 bases, 8 bases remained unmatched.

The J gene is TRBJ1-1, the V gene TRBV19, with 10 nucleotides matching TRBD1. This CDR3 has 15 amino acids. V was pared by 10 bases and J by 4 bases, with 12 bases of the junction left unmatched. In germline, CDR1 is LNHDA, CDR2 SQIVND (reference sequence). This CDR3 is CATWGRTGGTTEAFF. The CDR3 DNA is TGTGCCACCTGGGGCCGGACAGGGGGGACCACTGAAGCTTTCTTT.

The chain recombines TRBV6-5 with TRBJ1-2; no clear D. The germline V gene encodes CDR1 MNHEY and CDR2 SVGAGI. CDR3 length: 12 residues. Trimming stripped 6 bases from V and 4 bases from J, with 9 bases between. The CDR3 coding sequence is TGTGCCAGCAGCGCAGACTTCTATGGCTACACCTTC. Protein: CASSADFYGYTF.

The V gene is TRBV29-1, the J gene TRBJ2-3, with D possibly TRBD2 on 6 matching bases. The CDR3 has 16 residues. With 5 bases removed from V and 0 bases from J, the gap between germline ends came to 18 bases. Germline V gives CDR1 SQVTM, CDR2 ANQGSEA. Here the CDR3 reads CSVSRGGAISTDTQYF. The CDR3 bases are TGCAGCGTTTCCCGTGGCGGGGCGATTAGCACAGATACGCAGTATTTT.

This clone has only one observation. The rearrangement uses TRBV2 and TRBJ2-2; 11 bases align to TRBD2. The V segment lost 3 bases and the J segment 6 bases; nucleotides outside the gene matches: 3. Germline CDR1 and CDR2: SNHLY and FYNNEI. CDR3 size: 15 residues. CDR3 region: CASSETSGTPGELFF. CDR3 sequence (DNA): TGTGCCAGCAGTGAGACTAGCGGGACCCCCGGGGAGCTGTTTTTT.

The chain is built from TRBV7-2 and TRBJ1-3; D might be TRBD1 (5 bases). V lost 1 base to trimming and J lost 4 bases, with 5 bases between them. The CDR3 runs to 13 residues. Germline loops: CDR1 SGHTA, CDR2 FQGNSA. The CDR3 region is CASSLGQGNTIYF. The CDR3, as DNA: TGTGCCAGCAGCTTAGGACAGGGAAACACCATATATTTT.

CDR3 residues: CASSRLNYEQYF. For the CDR3, the DNA is TGTGCCAGCAGCCGACTAAACTACGAGCAGTACTTC. The J gene is TRBJ2-7, the V gene TRBV7-8; the D gene is possibly TRBD2 (5 bases). The V gene lost 5 bases and the J gene lost 3 bases, with 8 bases spanning the gap. Germline CDR1 reads SGHVS; CDR2 reads FQNEAQ. CDR3 length equals 12 residues.

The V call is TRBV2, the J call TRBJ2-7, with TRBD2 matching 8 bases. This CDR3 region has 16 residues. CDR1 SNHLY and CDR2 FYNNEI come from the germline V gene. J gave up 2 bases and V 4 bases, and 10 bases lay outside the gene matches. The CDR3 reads CASSGFGGAGPYEQYF. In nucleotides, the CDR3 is TGTGCCAGCAGTGGATTCGGGGGGGCCGGCCCCTACGAGCAGTACTTC.

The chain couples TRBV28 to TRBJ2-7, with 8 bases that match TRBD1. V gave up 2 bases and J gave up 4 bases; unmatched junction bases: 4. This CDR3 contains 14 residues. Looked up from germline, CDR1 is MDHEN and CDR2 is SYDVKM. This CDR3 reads CASSLGGTGYEQYF. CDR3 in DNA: TGTGCCAGCAGTTTAGGGGGGACAGGATACGAGCAGTACTTC. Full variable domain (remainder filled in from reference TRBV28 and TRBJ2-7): DVKVTQSSRYLVKRTGEKVFLECVQDMDHENMFWYRQDPGLGLRLIYFSYDVKMKEKGDIPEGYSVSREKKERFSLILESASTNQTSMYLCASSLGGTGYEQYFGPGTRLTVT.

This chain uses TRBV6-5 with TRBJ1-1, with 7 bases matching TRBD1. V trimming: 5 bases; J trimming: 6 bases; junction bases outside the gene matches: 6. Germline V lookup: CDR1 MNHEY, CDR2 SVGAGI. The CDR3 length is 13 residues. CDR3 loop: CASSIRQGAEAFF. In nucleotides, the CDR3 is TGTGCCAGCAGTATACGACAGGGCGCTGAAGCTTTCTTT.

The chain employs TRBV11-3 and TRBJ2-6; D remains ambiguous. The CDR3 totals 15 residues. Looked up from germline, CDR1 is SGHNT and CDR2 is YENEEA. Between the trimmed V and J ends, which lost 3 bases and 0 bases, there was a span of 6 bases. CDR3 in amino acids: CASSLQSSGANVLTF. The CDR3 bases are TGTGCCAGCAGCTTGCAGTCCTCTGGGGCCAACGTCCTGACTTTC. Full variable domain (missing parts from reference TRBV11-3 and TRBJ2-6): EAGVVQSPRYKIIEKKQPVAFWCNPISGHNTLYWYLQNLGQGPELLIRYENEEAVDDSQLPKDRFSAERLKGVDSTLKIQPAELGDSAVYLCASSLQSSGANVLTFGAGSRLTVL.

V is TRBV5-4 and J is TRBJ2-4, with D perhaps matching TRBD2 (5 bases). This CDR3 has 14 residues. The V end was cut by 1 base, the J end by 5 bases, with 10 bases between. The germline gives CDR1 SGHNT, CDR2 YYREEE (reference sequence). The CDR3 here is CASSLRAGENIQYF. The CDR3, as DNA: TGTGCCAGCAGCTTGCGTGCGGGCGAAAACATTCAGTACTTC.

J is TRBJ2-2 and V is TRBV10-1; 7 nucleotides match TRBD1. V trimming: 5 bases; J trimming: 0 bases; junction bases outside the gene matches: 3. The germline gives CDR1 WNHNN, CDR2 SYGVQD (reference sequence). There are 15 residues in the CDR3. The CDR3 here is CASSYGTANTGELFF. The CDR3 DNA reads TGCGCCAGCAGTTATGGGACAGCGAACACCGGGGAGCTGTTTTTT.

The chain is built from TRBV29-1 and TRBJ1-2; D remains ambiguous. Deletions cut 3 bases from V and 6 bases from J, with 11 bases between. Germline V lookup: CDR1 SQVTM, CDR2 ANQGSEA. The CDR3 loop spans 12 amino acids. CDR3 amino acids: CSVDSQSNGYTF. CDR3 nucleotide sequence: TGCAGCGTTGACTCACAGTCGAATGGCTACACCTTC.

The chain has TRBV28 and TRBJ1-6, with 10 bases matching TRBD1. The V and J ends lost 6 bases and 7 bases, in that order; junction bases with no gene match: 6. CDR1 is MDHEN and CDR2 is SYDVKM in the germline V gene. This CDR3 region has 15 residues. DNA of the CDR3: TGTGCCAGCAGGCGCGGGACAGGGGTAAATTCACCCCTCCACTTT. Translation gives CASRRGTGVNSPLHF.

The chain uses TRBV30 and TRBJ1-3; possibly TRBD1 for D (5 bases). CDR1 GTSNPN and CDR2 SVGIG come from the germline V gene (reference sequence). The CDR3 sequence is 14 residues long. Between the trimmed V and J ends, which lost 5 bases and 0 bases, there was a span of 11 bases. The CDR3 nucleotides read TGTGCCTGGGGGACGGGGGTCTCTGGAAACACCATATATTTT. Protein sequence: CAWGTGVSGNTIYF. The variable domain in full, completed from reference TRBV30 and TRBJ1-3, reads SQTIHQWPATLVQPVGSPLSLECTVEGTSNPNLYWYRQAAGRGLQLLFYSVGIGQISSEVPQNLSASRPQDRQFILSSKKLLLSDSGFYLCAWGTGVSGNTIYFGEGSWLTVV.